The clone carrying this T cell receptor beta chain was seen repeatedly, ten times or more. Its antigen remains unknown. One entry per CDR3 protein, called by TCRdb with MiXCR from the 5' RACE reads. Of just under 550,000 distinct CDR3 sequences listed, 13% to 15% are singletons. These data are taken from a study of identical twins. Healthy Caucasian individuals made up all the donors. Germline CDR1 KGHDR, CDR2 SFDVKD. This CDR3 has 16 amino acids. The trim removed 6 bases at V and 0 bases at J, leaving 7 bases unmatched. Study-wide points: While abundant cord blood beta clonotypes carried fewer insertions, memory repertoires showed no such pattern.

Separately, the same data were catalogued under a study of yellow fever vaccine responses in identical twins. That work contributes: A vaccine T cell response that seemed partly convergent and partly personalized was reported in twins.

This rearrangement joins TRBV24-1 to TRBJ2-1; TRBD2 aligns across 7 bases. The specimen was CD4+ T cells sorted from blood. The sequence was obtained from a woman in her late teens or twenties in good health. CDR3 in DNA: TGTGCCACCAGTTTAGCGGGTAAGAGCTCCTACAATGAGCAGTTCTTC. Amino acid sequence: CATSLAGKSSYNEQFF.